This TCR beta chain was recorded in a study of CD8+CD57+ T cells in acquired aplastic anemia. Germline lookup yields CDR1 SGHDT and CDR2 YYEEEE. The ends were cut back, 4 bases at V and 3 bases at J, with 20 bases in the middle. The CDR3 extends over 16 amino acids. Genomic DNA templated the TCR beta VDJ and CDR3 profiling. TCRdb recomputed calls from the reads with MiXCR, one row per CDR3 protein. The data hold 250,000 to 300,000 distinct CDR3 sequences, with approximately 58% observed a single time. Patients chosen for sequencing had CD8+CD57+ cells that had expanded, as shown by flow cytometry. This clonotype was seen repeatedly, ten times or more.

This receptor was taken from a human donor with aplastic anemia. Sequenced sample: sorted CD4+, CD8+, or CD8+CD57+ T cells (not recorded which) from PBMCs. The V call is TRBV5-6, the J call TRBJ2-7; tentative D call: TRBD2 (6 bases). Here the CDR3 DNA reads TGTGCCAGCAGCCTGGATGGGGCGGGACGGGGCTACGAGCAGTACTTC. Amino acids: CASSLDGAGRGYEQYF.